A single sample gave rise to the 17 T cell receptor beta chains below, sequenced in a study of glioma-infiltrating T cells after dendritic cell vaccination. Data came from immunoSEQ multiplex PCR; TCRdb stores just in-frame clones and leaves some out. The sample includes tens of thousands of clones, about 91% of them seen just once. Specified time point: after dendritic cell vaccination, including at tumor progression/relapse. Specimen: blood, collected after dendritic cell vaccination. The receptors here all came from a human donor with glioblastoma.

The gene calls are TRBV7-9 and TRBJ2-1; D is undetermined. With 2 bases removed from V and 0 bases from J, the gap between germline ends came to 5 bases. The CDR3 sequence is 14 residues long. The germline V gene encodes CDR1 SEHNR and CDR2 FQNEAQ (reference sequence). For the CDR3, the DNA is TGTGCCAGCAGCTTAACAAGCTCCTACAATGAGCAGTTCTTC. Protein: CASSLTSSYNEQFF.

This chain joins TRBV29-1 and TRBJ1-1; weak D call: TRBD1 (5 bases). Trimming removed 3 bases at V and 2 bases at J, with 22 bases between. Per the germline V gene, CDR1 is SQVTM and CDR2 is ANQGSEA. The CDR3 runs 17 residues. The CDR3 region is CSVDGFGTPRPNTEAFF. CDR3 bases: TGCAGCGTTGACGGATTTGGGACTCCGAGACCCAACACTGAAGCTTTCTTT.

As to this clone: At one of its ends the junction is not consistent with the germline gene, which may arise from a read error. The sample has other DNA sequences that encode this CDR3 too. The CDR3 sequence: CASSQENQALNTIYF. DNA for the CDR3: TGTGCCAGCAGTCAAGAGAACCAGGCTTTGAACACCATATATTTT. The chain couples TRBV4-2 to TRBJ1-3; D unclear. The length of the CDR3 is 15 residues. CDR1 and CDR2 (germline): LGHNA, YNFKEQ.

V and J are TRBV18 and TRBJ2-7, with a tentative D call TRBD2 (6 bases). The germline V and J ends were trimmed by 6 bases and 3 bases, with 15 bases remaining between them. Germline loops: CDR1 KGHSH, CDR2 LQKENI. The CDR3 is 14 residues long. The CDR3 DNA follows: TGTGCCAGCTCCAACGGGCGGGAAATCTACGAGCAGTACTTC. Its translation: CASSNGREIYEQYF.

The CDR3 reads CASSFSRGGSYNEQFF. The CDR3 nucleotides are TGTGCCAGCAGCTTCTCTAGGGGCGGCTCCTACAATGAGCAGTTCTTC. This sequence joins TRBV7-8 and TRBJ2-1; a weak D match, TRBD1 (5 bases). The CDR3 covers 16 residues. CDR1 SGHVS and CDR2 FQNEAQ come from the germline V gene. Trimming stripped 3 bases from V and 0 bases from J, with 12 bases between.

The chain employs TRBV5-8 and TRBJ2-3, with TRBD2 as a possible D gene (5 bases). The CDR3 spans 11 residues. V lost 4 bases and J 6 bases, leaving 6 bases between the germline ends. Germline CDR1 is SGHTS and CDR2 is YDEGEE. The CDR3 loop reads CASSQRDTQYF. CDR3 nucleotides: TGTGCCAGCAGCCAGCGGGATACGCAGTATTTT.

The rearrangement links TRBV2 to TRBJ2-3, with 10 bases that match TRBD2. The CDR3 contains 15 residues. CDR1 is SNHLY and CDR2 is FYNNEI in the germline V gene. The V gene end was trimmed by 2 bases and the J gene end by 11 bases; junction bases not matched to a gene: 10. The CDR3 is CASSEFETSGLRQYF. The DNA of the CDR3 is TGTGCCAGCAGTGAATTTGAGACTAGCGGGCTAAGGCAGTATTTT.

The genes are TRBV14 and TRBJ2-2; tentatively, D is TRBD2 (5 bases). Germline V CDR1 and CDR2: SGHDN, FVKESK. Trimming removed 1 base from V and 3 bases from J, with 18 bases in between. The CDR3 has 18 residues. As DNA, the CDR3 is TGTGCCAGCAGCCAAGGTCGGGATGGACCGCTAGACACCGGGGAGCTGTTTTTT. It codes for CASSQGRDGPLDTGELFF.

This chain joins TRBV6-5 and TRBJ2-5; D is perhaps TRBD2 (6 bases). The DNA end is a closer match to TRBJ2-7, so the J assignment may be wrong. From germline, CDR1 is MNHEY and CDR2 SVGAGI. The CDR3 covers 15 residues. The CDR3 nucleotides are TGTGCCAGCAGTTCCACGCGGGGCTCCTCCTACGAGCAGTACTTC. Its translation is CASSSTRGSSYEQYF.

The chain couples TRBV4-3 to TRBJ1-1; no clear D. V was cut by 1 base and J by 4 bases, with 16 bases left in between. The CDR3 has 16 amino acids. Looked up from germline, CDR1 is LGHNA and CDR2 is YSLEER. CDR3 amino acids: CASSQGAQIRGTEAFF. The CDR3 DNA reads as TGCGCCAGCAGCCAAGGCGCGCAGATTAGAGGCACTGAAGCTTTCTTT.

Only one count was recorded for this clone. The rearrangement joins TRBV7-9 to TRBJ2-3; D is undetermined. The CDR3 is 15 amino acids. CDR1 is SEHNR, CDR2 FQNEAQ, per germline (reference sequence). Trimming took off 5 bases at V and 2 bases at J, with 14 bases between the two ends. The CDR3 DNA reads TGTGCCAGCAGCCACCCGTTTCAGGACACAGATACGCAGTATTTT. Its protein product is CASSHPFQDTDTQYF.

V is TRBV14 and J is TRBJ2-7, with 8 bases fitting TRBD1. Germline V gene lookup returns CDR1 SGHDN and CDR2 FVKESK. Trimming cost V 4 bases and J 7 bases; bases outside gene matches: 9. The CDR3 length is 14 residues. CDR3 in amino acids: CASSRTGPGQEQYF. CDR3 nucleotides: TGTGCCAGCAGCCGGACAGGGCCGGGTCAAGAGCAGTACTTC.

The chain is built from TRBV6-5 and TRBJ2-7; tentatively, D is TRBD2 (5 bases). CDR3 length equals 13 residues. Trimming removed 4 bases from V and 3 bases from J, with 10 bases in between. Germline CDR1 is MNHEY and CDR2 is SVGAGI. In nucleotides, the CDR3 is TGTGCCAGCAGTTTTGCGGGCCGCTACGAGCAGTACTTC. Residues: CASSFAGRYEQYF.

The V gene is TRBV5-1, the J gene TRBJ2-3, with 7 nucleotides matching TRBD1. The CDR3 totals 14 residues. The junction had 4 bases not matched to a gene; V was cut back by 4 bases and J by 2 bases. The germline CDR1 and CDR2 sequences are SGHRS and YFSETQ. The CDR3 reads CASSPTGNTDTQYF. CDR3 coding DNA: TGCGCCAGCAGCCCGACAGGGAACACAGATACGCAGTATTTT.

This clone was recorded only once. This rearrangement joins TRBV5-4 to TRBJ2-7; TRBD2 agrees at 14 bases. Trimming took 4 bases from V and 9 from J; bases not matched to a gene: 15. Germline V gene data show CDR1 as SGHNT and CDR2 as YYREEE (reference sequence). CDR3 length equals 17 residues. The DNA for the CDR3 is TGTGCCAGCAGCCCCCCCGGGACTAGCGGGAGAGCCAACGGGCAGTACTTC. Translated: CASSPPGTSGRANGQYF.

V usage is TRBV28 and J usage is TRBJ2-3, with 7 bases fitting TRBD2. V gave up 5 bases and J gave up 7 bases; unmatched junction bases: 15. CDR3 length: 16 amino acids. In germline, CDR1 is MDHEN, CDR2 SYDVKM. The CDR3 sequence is CASSLYPGGGGNTQYF. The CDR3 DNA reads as TGTGCCAGCAGTCTTTACCCGGGAGGCGGAGGAAATACGCAGTATTTT. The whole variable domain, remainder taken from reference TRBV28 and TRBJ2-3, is DVKVTQSSRYLVKRTGEKVFLECVQDMDHENMFWYRQDPGLGLRLIYFSYDVKMKEKGDIPEGYSVSREKKERFSLILESASTNQTSMYLCASSLYPGGGGNTQYFGPGTRLTVL.

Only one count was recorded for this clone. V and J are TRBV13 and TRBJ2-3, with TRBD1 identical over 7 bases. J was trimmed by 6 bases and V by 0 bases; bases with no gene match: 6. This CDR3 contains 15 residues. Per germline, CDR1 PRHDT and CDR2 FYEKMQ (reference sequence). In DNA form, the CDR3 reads TGTGCCAGCAGCTTAGGATACAGGGGAAGCGATACGCAGTATTTT. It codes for CASSLGYRGSDTQYF. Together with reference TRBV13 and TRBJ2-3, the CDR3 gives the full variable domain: AAGVIQSPRHLIKEKRETATLKCYPIPRHDTVYWYQQGPGQDPQFLISFYEKMQSDKGSIPDRFSAQQFSDYHSELNMSSLELGDSALYFCASSLGYRGSDTQYFGPGTRLTVL.